The 15 T cell receptor beta chains presented below share a single source sample, sequenced in a study of blood T cell repertoires in COVID-19. Method: immunoSEQ multiplex PCR; TCRdb's copy keeps in-frame clones and lacks some. This table has 150,000 to 200,000 clones, 70% to 90% appearing once. The sample comprised PBMCs or T cells enriched from blood (not recorded which). These receptors were obtained from a woman aged 18 to 35 who had recovered from COVID-19.

V usage is TRBV4-1 and J usage is TRBJ2-5; TRBD2 aligns across 8 bases. Germline assignment: CDR1 MGHRA and CDR2 YSYEKL. Germline trimming cut 3 bases from V and 4 bases from J; bases unmatched to any gene: 10. This CDR3 has 16 amino acids. The DNA of the CDR3 is TGCGCCAGCAGCCAGTCTCAACGGGAGGGCCGAGAGACCCAGTACTTC. Its translation: CASSQSQREGRETQYF.

The CDR3 protein is CASSLAQGTDTQYF. CDR3 in DNA: TGCGCCAGCAGCTTGGCTCAGGGGACAGATACGCAGTATTTT. This chain connects TRBV5-1 to TRBJ2-3, with D maybe TRBD1 (6 bases). This CDR3 comprises 14 residues. Trimming pared 0 bases from V and 3 bases from J, leaving 8 bases between. The germline gives CDR1 SGHRS, CDR2 YFSETQ.

The chain couples TRBV19 to TRBJ2-5, with a weak D call TRBD1 (6 bases). This CDR3 spans 14 amino acids. Germline assignment: CDR1 LNHDA and CDR2 SQIVND (reference sequence). Trimming cost V 3 bases and J 2 bases, with 10 bases left between them. The CDR3 nucleotides read TGTGCCAGTAGTATTGGGGGCAAACAAGAGACCCAGTACTTC. It is translated as CASSIGGKQETQYF.

V is TRBV27 and J is TRBJ1-4; 7 bases fit TRBD1. The CDR3 covers 14 residues. CDR1 and CDR2 (germline): MNHEY, SMNVEV (reference sequence). V lost 3 bases and J lost 8; bases outside the gene matches: 6. The CDR3 region has the DNA TGTGCCAGCAGTTTGACAGGGCGGGAAGAAAAACTGTTTTTT. This codes for CASSLTGREEKLFF.

The chain has TRBV30 and TRBJ2-7; the D gene is possibly TRBD1 (6 bases). CDR1 is GTSNPN, CDR2 SVGIG, per germline (reference sequence). The V gene lost 3 bases and the J gene lost 12 bases, with 15 bases spanning the gap. The CDR3 is 11 amino acids. The CDR3 DNA follows: TGTGCCTGGAGCGTGGACAGAGTAAGGTACTTC. It yields the protein CAWSVDRVRYF.

DNA for the CDR3: TGTGCCATTCCATCCTCTGGGGCCAACGTCCTGACTTTC. It is translated as CAIPSSGANVLTF. V and J are TRBV10-3 and TRBJ2-6; D is undetermined. The CDR3 loop spans 13 amino acids. Trimming stripped 9 bases from V and 0 bases from J, with 6 bases between. The germline V gene has CDR1 ENHRY and CDR2 SYGVKD.

Turning to this clone: A read error may account for a junction end that differs from germline. This rearrangement joins TRBV9 to TRBJ1-2, with D tentatively TRBD1 (6 bases). CDR3 size: 10 residues. CDR1 and CDR2 from the germline V gene are SGDLS and YYNGEE. The CDR3 is CASSVVRDIF. The CDR3, as DNA: TGTGCCAGCAGCGTGGTTCGGGACATCTTC.

The V and J genes are TRBV30 and TRBJ2-5; TRBD2 is a possible D gene (5 bases). Germline V gene lookup returns CDR1 GTSNPN and CDR2 SVGIG (reference sequence). The CDR3 has 15 residues. V lost 2 bases, J lost 1 base, and 14 bases lay in between. CDR3 sequence (DNA): TGTGCCTGGAGTCCCAGTAGGCTAGCCCAAGAGACCCAGTACTTC. This gives the protein CAWSPSRLAQETQYF.

This chain joins TRBV28 and TRBJ2-3; TRBD2 is a possible D gene (6 bases). This CDR3 has 12 residues. Germline V CDR1 and CDR2: MDHEN, SYDVKM. V dropped 5 bases and J dropped 4 bases, with 7 bases sitting between them. CDR3 in amino acids: CASSPSADTQYF. For the CDR3, the DNA is TGTGCCAGCAGTCCTAGCGCAGATACGCAGTATTTT.

This rearrangement joins TRBV28 to TRBJ1-4, with 10 nucleotides matching TRBD1. V lost 4 bases, J lost 5 bases, and 4 bases stayed unmatched. The CDR3 totals 15 residues. Germline CDR1 is MDHEN and CDR2 is SYDVKM. The CDR3 protein is CASSSEGQGNEKLFF. The CDR3 DNA follows: TGTGCCAGCAGTTCTGAGGGACAGGGGAATGAAAAACTGTTTTTT.

This chain uses TRBV28 with TRBJ2-1; D remains ambiguous. From germline, CDR1 is MDHEN and CDR2 SYDVKM. The V gene lost 5 bases and the J gene lost 0 bases, with 11 bases spanning the gap. The CDR3 has 15 amino acids. The CDR3 DNA reads as TGTGCCAGCAGTGCGAATGACAACTCCTACAATGAGCAGTTCTTC. This codes for CASSANDNSYNEQFF.

The chain joins TRBV4-3 to TRBJ2-3; no firm D call. Trimming left V 4 bases short and J 4 bases short, with 21 bases between. The CDR3 is 17 amino acids. In germline, CDR1 is LGHNA, CDR2 YSLEER. This CDR3 is CASSPALWQMVSDTQYF. DNA of the CDR3: TGCGCCAGCAGCCCCGCCCTCTGGCAGATGGTCTCAGATACGCAGTATTTT.

This CDR3 reads CASSLLPNDKQEAFF. As DNA, the CDR3 is TGTGCCAGCAGTTTATTACCAAACGACAAGCAGGAAGCTTTCTTT. This chain joins TRBV28 and TRBJ1-1; D is unresolved. The CDR3 loop spans 15 amino acids. V lost 1 base to trimming and J lost 8 bases, with 17 bases between them. Germline V gene sequence: CDR1 MDHEN, CDR2 SYDVKM.

This chain connects TRBV6-5 to TRBJ1-3; no definite D call. The germline V gene encodes CDR1 MNHEY and CDR2 SVGAGI. The length of the CDR3 is 13 residues. V shed 6 bases and J shed 0 bases, with 6 bases lying between them. The DNA for the CDR3 is TGTGCCAGCAGGGGAGCCTCTGGAAACACCATATATTTT. Translating it yields CASRGASGNTIYF.

This clone was detected once. V usage is TRBV6-5 and J usage is TRBJ1-4, with D uncertain. V was shortened by 2 bases and J by 8 bases, with 12 bases between the two germline ends. There are 14 residues in the CDR3. The V gene's germline CDR1 is MNHEY and CDR2 SVGAGI. CDR3 coding DNA: TGTGCCAGCAGTTACCGTGGCGGTCGGGAAAAACTGTTTTTT. It codes for CASSYRGGREKLFF.